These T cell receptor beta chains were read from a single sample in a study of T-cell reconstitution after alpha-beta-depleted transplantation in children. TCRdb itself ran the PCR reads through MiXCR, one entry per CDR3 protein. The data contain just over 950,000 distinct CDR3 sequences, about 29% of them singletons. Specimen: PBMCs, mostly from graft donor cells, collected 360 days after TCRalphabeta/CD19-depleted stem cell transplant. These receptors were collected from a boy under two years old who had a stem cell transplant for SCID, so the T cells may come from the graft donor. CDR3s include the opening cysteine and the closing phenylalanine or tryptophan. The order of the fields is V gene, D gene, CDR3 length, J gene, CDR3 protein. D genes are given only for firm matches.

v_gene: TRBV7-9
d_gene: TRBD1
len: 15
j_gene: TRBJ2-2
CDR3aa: CASSLLGTATGELFF

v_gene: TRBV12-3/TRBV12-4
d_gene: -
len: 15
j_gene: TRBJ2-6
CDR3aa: CASAPGDEGANVLTF

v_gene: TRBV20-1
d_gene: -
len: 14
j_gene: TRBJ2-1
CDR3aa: CSARDNRDHNEQFF

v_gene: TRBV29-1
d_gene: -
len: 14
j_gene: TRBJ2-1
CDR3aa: CSVEAGLGIDEQFF

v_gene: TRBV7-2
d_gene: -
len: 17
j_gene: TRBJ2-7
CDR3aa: CASSLRLGLRAPGEQYF

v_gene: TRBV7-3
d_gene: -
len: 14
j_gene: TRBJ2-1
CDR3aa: CASSLFGGRNEQFF

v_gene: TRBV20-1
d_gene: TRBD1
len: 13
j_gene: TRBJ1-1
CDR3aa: CSARRQGYTEAFF

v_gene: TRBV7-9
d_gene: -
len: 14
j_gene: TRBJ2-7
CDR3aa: CASSLLKATYEQYF

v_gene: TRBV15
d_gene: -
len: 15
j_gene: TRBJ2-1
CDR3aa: CATSRTGSGAGEQFF

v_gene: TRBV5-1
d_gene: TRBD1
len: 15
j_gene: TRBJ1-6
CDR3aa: CASAPRAGGGSPLHF

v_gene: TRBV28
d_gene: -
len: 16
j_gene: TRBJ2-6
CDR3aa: CASMPGPFFGANVLTF

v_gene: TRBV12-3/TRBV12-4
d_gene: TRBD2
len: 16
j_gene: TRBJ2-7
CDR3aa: CASSLGGGPKGYEQYF

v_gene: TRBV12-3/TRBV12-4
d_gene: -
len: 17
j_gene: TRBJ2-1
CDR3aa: CASSFILAVGRHNEQFF

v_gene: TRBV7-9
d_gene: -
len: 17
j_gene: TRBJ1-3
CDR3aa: CASSLGVGRISGNTIYF

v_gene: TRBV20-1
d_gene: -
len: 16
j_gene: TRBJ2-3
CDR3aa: CSARHPGERGTDTQYF